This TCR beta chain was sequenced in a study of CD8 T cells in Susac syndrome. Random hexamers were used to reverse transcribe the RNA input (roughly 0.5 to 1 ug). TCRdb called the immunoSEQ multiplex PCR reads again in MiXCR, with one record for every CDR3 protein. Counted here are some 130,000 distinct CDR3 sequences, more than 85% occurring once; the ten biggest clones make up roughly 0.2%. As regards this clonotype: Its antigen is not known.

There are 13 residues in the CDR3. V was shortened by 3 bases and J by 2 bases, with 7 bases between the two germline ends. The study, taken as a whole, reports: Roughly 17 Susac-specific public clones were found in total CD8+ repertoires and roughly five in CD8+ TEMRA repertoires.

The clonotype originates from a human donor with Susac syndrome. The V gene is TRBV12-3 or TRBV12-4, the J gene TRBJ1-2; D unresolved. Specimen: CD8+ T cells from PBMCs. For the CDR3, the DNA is TGTGCCAGCAGTTTGGTAGAGAACTATGGCTACACCTTC. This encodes CASSLVENYGYTF.